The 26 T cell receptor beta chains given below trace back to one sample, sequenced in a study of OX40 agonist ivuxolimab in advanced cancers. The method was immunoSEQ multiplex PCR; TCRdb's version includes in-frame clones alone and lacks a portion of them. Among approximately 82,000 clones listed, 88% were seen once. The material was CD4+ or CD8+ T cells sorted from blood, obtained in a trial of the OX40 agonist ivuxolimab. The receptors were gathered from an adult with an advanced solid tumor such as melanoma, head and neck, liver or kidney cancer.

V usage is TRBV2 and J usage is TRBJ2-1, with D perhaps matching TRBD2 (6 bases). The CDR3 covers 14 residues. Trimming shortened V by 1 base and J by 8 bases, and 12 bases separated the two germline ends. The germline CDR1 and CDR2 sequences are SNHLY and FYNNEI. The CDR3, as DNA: TGTGCCAGCAGTGAAGGGAGGGAGATAGATGAGCAGTTCTTC. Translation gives CASSEGREIDEQFF.

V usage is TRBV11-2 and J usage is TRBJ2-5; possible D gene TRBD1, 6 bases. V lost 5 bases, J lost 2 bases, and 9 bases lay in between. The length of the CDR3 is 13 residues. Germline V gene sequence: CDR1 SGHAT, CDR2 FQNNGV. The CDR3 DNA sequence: TGTGCCAGCAGCCCCGGGACACAAGAGACCCAGTACTTC. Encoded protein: CASSPGTQETQYF.

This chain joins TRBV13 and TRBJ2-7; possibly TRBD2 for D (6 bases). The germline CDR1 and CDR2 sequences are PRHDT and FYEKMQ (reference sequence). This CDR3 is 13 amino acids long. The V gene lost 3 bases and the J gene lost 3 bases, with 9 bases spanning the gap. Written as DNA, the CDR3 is TGTGCCAGCAGCTTGACGGGAGTCTACGAGCAGTACTTC. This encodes CASSLTGVYEQYF. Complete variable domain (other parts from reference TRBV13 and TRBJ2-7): AAGVIQSPRHLIKEKRETATLKCYPIPRHDTVYWYQQGPGQDPQFLISFYEKMQSDKGSIPDRFSAQQFSDYHSELNMSSLELGDSALYFCASSLTGVYEQYFGPGTRLTVT.

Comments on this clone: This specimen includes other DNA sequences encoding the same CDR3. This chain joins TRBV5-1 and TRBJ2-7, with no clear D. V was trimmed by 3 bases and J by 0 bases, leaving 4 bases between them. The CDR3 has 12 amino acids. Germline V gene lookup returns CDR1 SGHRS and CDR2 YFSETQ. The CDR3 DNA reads TGCGCCAGCAGCTCTAGCTCCTACGAGCAGTACTTC. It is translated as CASSSSSYEQYF.

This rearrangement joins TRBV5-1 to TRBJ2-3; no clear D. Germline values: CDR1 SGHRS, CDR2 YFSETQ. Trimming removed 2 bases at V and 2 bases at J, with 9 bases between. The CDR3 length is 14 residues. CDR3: CASSLQLSTDTQYF. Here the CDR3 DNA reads TGCGCCAGCAGCTTACAGTTATCCACAGATACGCAGTATTTT.

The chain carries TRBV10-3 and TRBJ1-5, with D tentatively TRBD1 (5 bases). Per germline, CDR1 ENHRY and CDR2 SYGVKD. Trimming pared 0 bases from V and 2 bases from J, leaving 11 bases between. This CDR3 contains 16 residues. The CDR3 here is CAISESVGVGNQPQHF. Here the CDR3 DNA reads TGTGCCATCAGTGAGTCGGTAGGGGTTGGCAATCAGCCCCAGCATTTT.

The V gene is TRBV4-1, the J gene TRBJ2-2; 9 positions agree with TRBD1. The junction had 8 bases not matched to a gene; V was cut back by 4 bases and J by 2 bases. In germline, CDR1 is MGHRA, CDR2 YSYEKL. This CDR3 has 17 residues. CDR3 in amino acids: CASSRSGQGENTGELFF. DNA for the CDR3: TGCGCCAGCAGCCGCTCGGGACAGGGAGAAAACACCGGGGAGCTGTTTTTT.

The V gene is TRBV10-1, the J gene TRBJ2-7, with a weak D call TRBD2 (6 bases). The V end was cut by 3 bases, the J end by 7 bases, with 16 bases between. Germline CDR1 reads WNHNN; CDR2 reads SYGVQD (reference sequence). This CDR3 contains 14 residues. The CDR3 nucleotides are TGCGCCAGCAGTGACGGTAGCGGAAGGGGTGAGCAGTACTTC. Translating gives CASSDGSGRGEQYF.

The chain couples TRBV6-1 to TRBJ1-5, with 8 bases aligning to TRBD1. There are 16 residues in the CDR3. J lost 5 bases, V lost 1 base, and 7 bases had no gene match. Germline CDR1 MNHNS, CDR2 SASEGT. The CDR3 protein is CASSEVVAGGYQPQHF. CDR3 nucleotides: TGTGCCAGCAGTGAAGTGGTGGCAGGGGGCTATCAGCCCCAGCATTTT.

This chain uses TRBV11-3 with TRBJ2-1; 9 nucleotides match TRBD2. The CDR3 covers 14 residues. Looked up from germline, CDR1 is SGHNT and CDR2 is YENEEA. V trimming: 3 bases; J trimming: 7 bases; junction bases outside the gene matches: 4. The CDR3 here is CASSFLAGENEQFF. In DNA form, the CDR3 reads TGTGCCAGCAGCTTCTTAGCGGGAGAGAATGAGCAGTTCTTC.

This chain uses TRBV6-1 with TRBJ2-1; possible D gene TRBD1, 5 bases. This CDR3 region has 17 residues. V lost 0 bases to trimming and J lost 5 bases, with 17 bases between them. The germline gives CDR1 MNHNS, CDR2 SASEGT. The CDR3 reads CASSEAPGLRGNNEQFF. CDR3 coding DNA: TGTGCCAGCAGTGAAGCCCCTGGGTTAAGGGGTAACAATGAGCAGTTCTTC.

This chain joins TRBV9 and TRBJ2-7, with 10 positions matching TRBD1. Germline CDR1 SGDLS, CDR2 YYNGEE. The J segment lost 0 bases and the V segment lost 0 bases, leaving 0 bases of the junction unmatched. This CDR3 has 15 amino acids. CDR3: CASSVGDRGSYEQYF. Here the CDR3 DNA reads TGTGCCAGCAGCGTAGGGGACAGGGGCTCCTACGAGCAGTACTTC.

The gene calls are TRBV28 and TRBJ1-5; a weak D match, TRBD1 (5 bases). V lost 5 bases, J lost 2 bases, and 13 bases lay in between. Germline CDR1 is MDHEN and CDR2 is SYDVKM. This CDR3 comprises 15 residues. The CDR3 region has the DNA TGTGCCAGCAGTCGCCCCGGAGGGGGCAATCAGCCCCAGCATTTT. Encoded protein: CASSRPGGGNQPQHF.

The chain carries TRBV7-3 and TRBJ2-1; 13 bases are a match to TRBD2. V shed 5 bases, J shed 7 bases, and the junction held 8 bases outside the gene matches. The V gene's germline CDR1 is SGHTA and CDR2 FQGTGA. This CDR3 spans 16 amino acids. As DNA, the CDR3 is TGTGCCAGCAGCAGATCCGGGACTAGCGGGACTAATGAGCAGTTCTTC. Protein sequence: CASSRSGTSGTNEQFF.

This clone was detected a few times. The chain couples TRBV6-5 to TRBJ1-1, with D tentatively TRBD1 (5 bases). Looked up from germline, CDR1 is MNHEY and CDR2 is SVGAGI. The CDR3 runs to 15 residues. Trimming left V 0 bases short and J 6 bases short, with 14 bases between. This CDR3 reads CASSYSYGGGAEAFF. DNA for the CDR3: TGTGCCAGCAGTTACTCATACGGGGGAGGGGCTGAAGCTTTCTTT.

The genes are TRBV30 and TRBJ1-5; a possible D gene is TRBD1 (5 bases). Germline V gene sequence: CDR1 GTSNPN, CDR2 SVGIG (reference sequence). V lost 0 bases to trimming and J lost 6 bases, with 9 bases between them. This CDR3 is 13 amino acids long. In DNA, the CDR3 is TGTGCCTGGAGTGTATCCGGGGGTCAGCCCCAGCATTTT. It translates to CAWSVSGGQPQHF. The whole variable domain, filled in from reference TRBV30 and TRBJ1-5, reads SQTIHQWPATLVQPVGSPLSLECTVEGTSNPNLYWYRQAAGRGLQLLFYSVGIGQISSEVPQNLSASRPQDRQFILSSKKLLLSDSGFYLCAWSVSGGQPQHFGDGTRLSIL.

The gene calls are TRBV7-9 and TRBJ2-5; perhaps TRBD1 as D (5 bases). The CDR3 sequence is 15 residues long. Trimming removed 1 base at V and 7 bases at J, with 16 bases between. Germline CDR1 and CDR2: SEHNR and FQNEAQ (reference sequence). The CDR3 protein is CASSLEVQEYGTQYF. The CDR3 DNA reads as TGTGCCAGCAGCTTAGAGGTACAGGAGTATGGGACCCAGTACTTC.

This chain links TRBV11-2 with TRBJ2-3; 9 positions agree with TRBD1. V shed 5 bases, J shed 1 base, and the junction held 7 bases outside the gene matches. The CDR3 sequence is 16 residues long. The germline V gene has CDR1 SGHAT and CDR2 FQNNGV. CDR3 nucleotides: TGTGCCAGCAGCCCCTCCCGGACAGGGGGCACAGATACGCAGTATTTT. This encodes CASSPSRTGGTDTQYF.

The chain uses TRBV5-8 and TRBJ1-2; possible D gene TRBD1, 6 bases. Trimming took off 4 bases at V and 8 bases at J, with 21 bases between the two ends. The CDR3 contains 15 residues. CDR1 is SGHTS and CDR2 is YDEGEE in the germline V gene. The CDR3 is CASSTDVNRAEGYTF. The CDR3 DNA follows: TGTGCCAGCAGCACCGACGTAAACAGGGCGGAAGGCTACACCTTC.

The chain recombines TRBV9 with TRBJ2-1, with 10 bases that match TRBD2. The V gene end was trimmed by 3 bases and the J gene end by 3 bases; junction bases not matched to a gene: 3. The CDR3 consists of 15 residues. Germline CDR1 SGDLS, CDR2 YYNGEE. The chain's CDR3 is CASSARTSGYNEQFF. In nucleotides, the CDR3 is TGTGCCAGCAGCGCTCGGACTAGCGGCTACAATGAGCAGTTCTTC.

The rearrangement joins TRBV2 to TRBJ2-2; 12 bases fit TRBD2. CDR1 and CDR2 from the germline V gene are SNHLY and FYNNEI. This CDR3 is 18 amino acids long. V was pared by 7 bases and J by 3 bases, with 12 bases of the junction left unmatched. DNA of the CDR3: TGTGCCAGCATCACTAGCGGGAGGCCCAATCCAGACACCGGGGAGCTGTTTTTT. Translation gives CASITSGRPNPDTGELFF. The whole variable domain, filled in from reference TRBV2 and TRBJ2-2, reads EPEVTQTPSHQVTQMGQEVILRCVPISNHLYFYWYRQILGQKVEFLVSFYNNEISEKSEIFDDQFSVERPDGSNFTLKIRSTKLEDSAMYFCASITSGRPNPDTGELFFGEGSRLTVL.

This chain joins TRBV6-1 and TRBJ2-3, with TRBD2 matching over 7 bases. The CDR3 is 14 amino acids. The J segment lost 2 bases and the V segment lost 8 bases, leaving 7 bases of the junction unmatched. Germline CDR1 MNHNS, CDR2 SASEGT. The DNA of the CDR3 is TGTGCCAGCCAGGGACTAAATCCCACAGATACGCAGTATTTT. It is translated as CASQGLNPTDTQYF.

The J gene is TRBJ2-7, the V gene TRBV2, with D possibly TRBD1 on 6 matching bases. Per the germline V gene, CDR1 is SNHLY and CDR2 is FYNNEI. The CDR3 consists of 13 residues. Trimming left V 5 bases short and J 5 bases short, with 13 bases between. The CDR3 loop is CASSSHRDHEQYF. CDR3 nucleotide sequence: TGTGCCAGCAGTTCGCACAGGGACCACGAGCAGTACTTC.

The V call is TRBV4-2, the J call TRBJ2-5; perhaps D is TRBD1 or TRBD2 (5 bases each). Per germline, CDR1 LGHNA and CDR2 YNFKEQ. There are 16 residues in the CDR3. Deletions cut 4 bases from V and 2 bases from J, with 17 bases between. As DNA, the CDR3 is TGTGCCAGCAGCCCGTACGCCGGGACCCCACAAGAGACCCAGTACTTC. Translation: CASSPYAGTPQETQYF.

In DNA, the CDR3 is TGTGCCAGTATGGCCGGAAACACCATATATTTT. Its translation is CASMAGNTIYF. The rearrangement uses TRBV19 and TRBJ1-3, with D unresolved. Trimming removed 7 bases from V and 4 bases from J, with 5 bases in between. The CDR3 runs 11 residues. CDR1 and CDR2 (germline): LNHDA, SQIVND (reference sequence).

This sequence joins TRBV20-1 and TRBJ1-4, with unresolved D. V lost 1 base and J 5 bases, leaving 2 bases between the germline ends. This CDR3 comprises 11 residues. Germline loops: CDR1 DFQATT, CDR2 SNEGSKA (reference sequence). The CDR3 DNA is TGCAGTGCTAGAGTAAATGAAAAACTGTTTTTT. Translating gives CSARVNEKLFF.